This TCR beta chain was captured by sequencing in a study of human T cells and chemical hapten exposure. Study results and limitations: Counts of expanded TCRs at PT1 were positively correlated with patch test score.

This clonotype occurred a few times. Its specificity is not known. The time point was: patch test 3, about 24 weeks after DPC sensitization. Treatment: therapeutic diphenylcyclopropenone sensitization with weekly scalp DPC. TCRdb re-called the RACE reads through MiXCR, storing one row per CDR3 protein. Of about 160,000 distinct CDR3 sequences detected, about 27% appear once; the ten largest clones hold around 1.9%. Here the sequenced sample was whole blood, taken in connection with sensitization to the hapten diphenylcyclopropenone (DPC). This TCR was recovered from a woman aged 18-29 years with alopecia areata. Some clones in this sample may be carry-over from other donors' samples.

The CDR3 sequence is CASSSLQGSLYEQYF. As DNA, the CDR3 is TGTGCCAGCAGTTCTCTACAGGGGAGTCTCTACGAGCAGTACTTC. The chain combines TRBV6-5 with TRBJ2-7, with TRBD1 matching 7 bases. The CDR3 contains 15 residues. With V trimmed by 4 bases and J by 3 bases, 9 bases remained unmatched. The V gene's germline CDR1 is MNHEY and CDR2 SVGAGI.